These 26 T cell receptor beta chains were sequenced from one sample in a study of blood T cell repertoires in COVID-19. Repertoires were generated with immunoSEQ multiplex PCR, while TCRdb's copy carries only in-frame clones and drops some. The data contain about 410,000 clones, 86% of them singletons. The sample consisted of peripheral blood. Receptor source: a woman between 25 and 40 years old with active or convalescent COVID-19.

The chain employs TRBV28 and TRBJ1-3, with 12 bases that match TRBD1. The CDR3 is made up of 17 amino acids. V was clipped by 2 bases and J by 4 bases; unmatched bases: 6. Per the germline V gene, CDR1 is MDHEN and CDR2 is SYDVKM. The CDR3 is CASSLIGTGGTGNTIYF. DNA of the CDR3: TGTGCCAGCAGTTTAATCGGGACAGGGGGCACCGGAAACACCATATATTTT.

The genes are TRBV5-8 and TRBJ1-2; D remains ambiguous. Germline loops: CDR1 SGHTS, CDR2 YDEGEE. The CDR3 sequence is 13 residues long. The V end was cut by 2 bases, the J end by 7 bases, with 12 bases between. The CDR3 loop is CASSLYNNRGYTF. The CDR3 bases are TGTGCCAGCAGCTTATACAATAATCGTGGCTACACCTTC.

The V call is TRBV6-5, the J call TRBJ2-7; 7 nucleotides line up with TRBD1. Looked up from germline, CDR1 is MNHEY and CDR2 is SVGAGI. The CDR3 contains 13 residues. Losses at the gene ends were 6 bases for V and 6 bases for J; bases not matched to a gene: 8. This chain's CDR3 is CASRQTGKAEQYF. The CDR3 DNA reads TGTGCCAGCAGACAGACAGGGAAGGCCGAGCAGTACTTC.

The V and J genes are TRBV7-6 and TRBJ2-1; D perhaps matches TRBD1 (6 bases). Trimming shortened V by 5 bases and J by 1 base, and 15 bases separated the two germline ends. The germline CDR1 and CDR2 sequences are SGHVS and FNYEAQ. The CDR3 sequence is 16 residues long. DNA of the CDR3: TGTGCCAGCAGCCAAAGCGACAGGCTATCCTACAATGAGCAGTTCTTC. It yields the protein CASSQSDRLSYNEQFF.

The rearrangement uses TRBV13 and TRBJ1-1; TRBD1 matches at 7 bases. CDR3 length: 20 residues. The V gene end was trimmed by 5 bases and the J gene end by 0 bases; junction bases not matched to a gene: 21. The V gene's germline CDR1 is PRHDT and CDR2 FYEKMQ (reference sequence). The CDR3 sequence is CASSGPGQSKIGVMNTEAFF. DNA of the CDR3: TGTGCCAGCAGCGGACCGGGACAGTCAAAAATTGGAGTCATGAACACTGAAGCTTTCTTT.

On this clone itself: The sample has other DNA sequences that encode this CDR3 too. The V call is TRBV18, the J call TRBJ1-1; maybe TRBD1 (6 bases). This CDR3 region has 14 residues. Trimming took 0 bases from V and 1 from J, leaving 6 bases between them. Germline V gives CDR1 KGHSH, CDR2 LQKENI. The CDR3 sequence is CASSPPGGNTEAFF. As DNA, the CDR3 is TGTGCCAGCTCACCACCAGGGGGGAACACTGAAGCTTTCTTT.

The genes are TRBV11-2 and TRBJ1-2; no definite D call. The germline V gene has CDR1 SGHAT and CDR2 FQNNGV. V dropped 0 bases and J dropped 0 bases, with 11 bases sitting between them. CDR3 length equals 16 residues. The chain's CDR3 is CASSLDWREANYGYTF. The CDR3 nucleotides read TGTGCCAGCAGCTTAGATTGGAGGGAGGCTAACTATGGCTACACCTTC.

The rearrangement links TRBV12-5 to TRBJ1-1; 9 bases fit TRBD1. This CDR3 region has 16 residues. The junction had 18 bases not matched to a gene; V was cut back by 5 bases and J by 11 bases. Germline-derived CDR1 and CDR2 are LGHNT and FRNRAP. CDR3 DNA sequence: TGTGCTAGTGGTCCTCTGGCCCTCGGACAGGGGCGCTGGGCTTTCTTT. Its translation is CASGPLALGQGRWAFF.

The chain recombines TRBV4-1 with TRBJ2-1; 11 bases map to TRBD2. J gave up 2 bases and V 5 bases, and 14 bases lay outside the gene matches. The CDR3 covers 19 residues. Germline V gene sequence: CDR1 MGHRA, CDR2 YSYEKL. In DNA, the CDR3 is TGCGCCAGCAGCAACCATCCGCTAGCGGGAGGTGAACCCTACAATGAGCAGTTCTTC. Translating it yields CASSNHPLAGGEPYNEQFF.

The V gene is TRBV20-1, the J gene TRBJ2-7; 9 nucleotides line up with TRBD2. V shed 3 bases and J 3 bases; nucleotides not matched to a gene: 9. The V gene's germline CDR1 is DFQATT and CDR2 SNEGSKA (reference sequence). This CDR3 contains 15 residues. CDR3 amino acids: CSASRAAGGGYEQYF. Here the CDR3 DNA reads TGCAGTGCTAGTCGGGCGGCGGGAGGGGGCTACGAGCAGTACTTC.

V usage is TRBV10-2 and J usage is TRBJ2-7; D unresolved. Germline CDR1 and CDR2: WSHSY and SAAADI. V was trimmed by 2 bases and J by 1 base, leaving 6 bases between them. The CDR3 runs 13 residues. The CDR3 sequence is CASSETLSYEQYF. CDR3 sequence (DNA): TGCGCCAGCAGTGAGACGCTATCCTACGAGCAGTACTTC.

This clone was seen a single time. V gene TRBV3-1 (or the pseudogene TRBV3-2) combines with J gene TRBJ2-1, with 13 bases that match TRBD2. Germline V CDR1 and CDR2: LGHDT, YNNKEL (reference sequence). J lost 6 bases, V lost 4 bases, and 0 bases had no gene match. This CDR3 has 14 residues. CDR3 residues: CASSRTSGGNEQFF. In DNA form, the CDR3 reads TGTGCCAGCAGCCGGACTAGCGGGGGCAATGAGCAGTTCTTC.

The CDR3 coding sequence is TGCGCCAGCAGCCCGAGATCGAACACTGAAGCTTTCTTT. Protein: CASSPRSNTEAFF. The chain joins TRBV4-1 to TRBJ1-1; D remains unclear. V shed 4 bases and J shed 1 base, with 7 bases lying between them. The CDR3 has 13 amino acids. CDR1 and CDR2 from the germline V gene are MGHRA and YSYEKL.

The chain is built from TRBV18 and TRBJ2-1; TRBD1 matches 7 bases. There are 15 residues in the CDR3. Trimming removed 3 bases from V and 4 bases from J; junction bases left unmatched: 6. Per germline, CDR1 KGHSH and CDR2 LQKENI. CDR3 in amino acids: CASSPSGGLYNEQFF. Here the CDR3 DNA reads TGTGCCAGCTCACCTTCAGGGGGTTTGTACAATGAGCAGTTCTTC.

CDR3 region: CASSLGGQFYGYTF. The CDR3 DNA reads as TGTGCCAGCAGCTTAGGCGGACAGTTCTATGGCTACACCTTC. V and J are TRBV11-2 and TRBJ1-2; D may be TRBD1 (6 bases). This CDR3 is built from 14 residues. Trimming pared 1 base from V and 4 bases from J, leaving 10 bases between. Germline V lookup: CDR1 SGHAT, CDR2 FQNNGV.

CDR3 nucleotides: TGTGCCAGCAGGAGGGCCCGGGGTACCTACGAGCAGTACTTC. Protein: CASRRARGTYEQYF. The J gene is TRBJ2-7, the V gene TRBV6-5; maybe TRBD2 (5 bases). This CDR3 comprises 14 residues. Deletions cut 6 bases from V and 2 bases from J, with 14 bases between. Germline lookup yields CDR1 MNHEY and CDR2 SVGAGI.

About this clone: The same CDR3 also results from other DNA sequences found in this sample. The chain combines TRBV19 with TRBJ1-5; D call uncertain. The length of the CDR3 is 14 residues. Germline V lookup: CDR1 LNHDA, CDR2 SQIVND (reference sequence). V was clipped by 1 base and J by 1 base, with 5 bases between them. In DNA form, the CDR3 reads TGTGCCAGTAGTATAGGAGGGAGCAATCAGCCCCAGCATTTT. Translation gives CASSIGGSNQPQHF.

The table lists this clone with a count of one. The chain couples TRBV19 to TRBJ2-1, with a possible D match to TRBD1 (6 bases). Trimming took off 7 bases at V and 3 bases at J, with 13 bases between the two ends. Per germline, CDR1 LNHDA and CDR2 SQIVND (reference sequence). The CDR3 has 14 amino acids. DNA for the CDR3: TGTGCCAGTATAGGGGGAACTCGCTACAATGAGCAGTTCTTC. The encoded protein is CASIGGTRYNEQFF.

This chain links TRBV19 with TRBJ2-1; 8 nucleotides align to TRBD2. The CDR3 runs to 15 residues. Germline-derived CDR1 and CDR2 are LNHDA and SQIVND (reference sequence). V lost 3 bases and J lost 4; bases outside the gene matches: 5. The CDR3, as DNA: TGTGCCAGTAGTATTAGCGGGATCGGGTACAATGAGCAGTTCTTC. Protein product: CASSISGIGYNEQFF.

This chain's CDR3 is CASRHEGGIPDTQYF. DNA of the CDR3: TGTGCCAGCAGACATGAAGGGGGCATCCCTGATACGCAGTATTTT. The genes are TRBV3-1 (or the pseudogene TRBV3-2) and TRBJ2-3; 7 nucleotides agree with TRBD1. The CDR3 has 15 amino acids. Germline V gene lookup returns CDR1 LGHDT and CDR2 YNNKEL (reference sequence). Trimming took 6 bases from V and 6 from J; bases not matched to a gene: 12.

This rearrangement joins TRBV7-9 to TRBJ1-2; TRBD1 is a possible D gene (5 bases). V was trimmed by 2 bases and J by 4 bases, leaving 11 bases between them. In germline, CDR1 is SEHNR, CDR2 FQNEAQ (reference sequence). There are 14 residues in the CDR3. CDR3 in amino acids: CASSLLDSFYGYTF. CDR3 in DNA: TGTGCCAGCAGCTTACTCGACAGCTTCTATGGCTACACCTTC.

V gene TRBV28 combines with J gene TRBJ2-7, with TRBD2 matching over 14 bases. The CDR3 runs 15 residues. The V segment lost 6 bases and the J segment 5 bases; nucleotides outside the gene matches: 6. Germline V gene data show CDR1 as MDHEN and CDR2 as SYDVKM. Here the CDR3 reads CASSLPGLAGDEQYF. DNA for the CDR3: TGTGCCAGCAGCCTCCCGGGACTAGCGGGAGACGAGCAGTACTTC.

This clone was recorded once. Other nucleotide sequences in the sample specify the same CDR3. V is TRBV21-1 and J is TRBJ2-7; the table's D call of TRBD2 was not tested on the DNA. TRBV21-1 is an annotated pseudogene. This CDR3 is built from 15 residues. CDR3 loop: CASSNYSGRPYEQYF. The CDR3 bases are TGTGCCAGCAGCAACTATAGCGGGAGGCCCTACGAGCAGTACTTC.

V gene TRBV20-1 combines with J gene TRBJ2-4; no definite D call. V was trimmed by 5 bases and J by 13 bases, leaving 12 bases between them. The CDR3 extends over 10 amino acids. The germline V gene encodes CDR1 DFQATT and CDR2 SNEGSKA (reference sequence). CDR3 DNA: TGCAGTGCTTCCCAAGCGATCCAGTACTTC. This translates into CSASQAIQYF.

The V gene is TRBV18, the J gene TRBJ1-6, with D uncertain. CDR1 and CDR2 from the germline V gene are KGHSH and LQKENI. V lost 2 bases to trimming and J lost 2 bases, with 7 bases between them. CDR3 length: 15 residues. The CDR3 bases are TGTGCCAGCTCACCAGAGCAGGCCTATAATTCACCCCTCCACTTT. Translation: CASSPEQAYNSPLHF.

The chain couples TRBV30 to TRBJ2-5; tentatively, D is TRBD1 (5 bases). Germline lookup yields CDR1 GTSNPN and CDR2 SVGIG (reference sequence). The V end was cut by 0 bases, the J end by 1 base, with 9 bases between. The CDR3 contains 14 residues. In DNA form, the CDR3 reads TGTGCCTGGAGTGTATTAACAGGCCAAGAGACCCAGTACTTC. Its translation: CAWSVLTGQETQYF. Supplemented by reference TRBV30 and TRBJ2-5, the full variable domain reads SQTIHQWPATLVQPVGSPLSLECTVEGTSNPNLYWYRQAAGRGLQLLFYSVGIGQISSEVPQNLSASRPQDRQFILSSKKLLLSDSGFYLCAWSVLTGQETQYFGPGTRLLVL.